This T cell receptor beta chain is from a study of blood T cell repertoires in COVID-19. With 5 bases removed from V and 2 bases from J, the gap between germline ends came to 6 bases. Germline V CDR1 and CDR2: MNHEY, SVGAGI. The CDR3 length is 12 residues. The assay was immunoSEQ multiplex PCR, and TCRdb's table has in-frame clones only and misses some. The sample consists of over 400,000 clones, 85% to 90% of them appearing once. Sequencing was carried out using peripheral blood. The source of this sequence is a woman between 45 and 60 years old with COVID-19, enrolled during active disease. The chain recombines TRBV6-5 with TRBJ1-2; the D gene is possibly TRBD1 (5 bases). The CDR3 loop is CASSQGNYGYTF. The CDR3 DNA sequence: TGTGCCAGCAGTCAGGGAAACTATGGCTACACCTTC.